This T cell receptor (beta chain) is from a study of Ad26.COV2.S vaccination and SARS-CoV-2 variants. This CDR3 spans 14 amino acids. V shed 5 bases and J 10 bases; nucleotides not matched to a gene: 9. The V gene's germline CDR1 is SGHTA and CDR2 FQGNSA. Only in-frame clones appear in the TCRdb table, and some are missing; sequencing was by immunoSEQ multiplex PCR. Of hundreds of thousands of clones listed, roughly 90% are singletons. Treatment in this sample: some 19 received Ad26.COV2.S at low or high dose, single or two shots; several received placebo; per-sample allocation not given. Sampling was performed 63 days after the first vaccine or placebo injection.

The chain combines TRBV7-2 with TRBJ2-1, with TRBD1 identical over 9 bases. This specimen was peripheral blood, taken in a trial of Ad26.COV2.S vaccine versus placebo. The sequence was collected from a person aged 18-60 years who received the Ad26.COV2.S COVID-19 vaccine or a placebo. The DNA of the CDR3 is TGTGCCAGCAGCGTGGGACAGGGCACGAGGGAGCAGTTCTTC. Amino acids: CASSVGQGTREQFF.